The source of this TCR beta chain is a study of blood T cell repertoires in COVID-19. The table came from immunoSEQ multiplex PCR; TCRdb's copy has only in-frame clones and leaves some out. The sample has roughly 100,000 clones; roughly 79% are singletons. CDR1 SGHRS and CDR2 YFSETQ come from the germline V gene. Losses at the gene ends were 3 bases for V and 1 base for J; bases not matched to a gene: 4. This CDR3 contains 15 residues. Patients at the Seattle site were enrolled during active infection and followed longitudinally. V usage is TRBV5-1 and J usage is TRBJ1-1, with 9 bases aligning to TRBD1. This sequence originates from a man older than 75 with COVID-19, enrolled during active disease. The sample consisted of peripheral blood. Here the CDR3 DNA reads TGCGCCAGCAGCTCGGGGACAGGGAGGAACACTGAAGCTTTCTTT. Translated, it gives CASSSGTGRNTEAFF.